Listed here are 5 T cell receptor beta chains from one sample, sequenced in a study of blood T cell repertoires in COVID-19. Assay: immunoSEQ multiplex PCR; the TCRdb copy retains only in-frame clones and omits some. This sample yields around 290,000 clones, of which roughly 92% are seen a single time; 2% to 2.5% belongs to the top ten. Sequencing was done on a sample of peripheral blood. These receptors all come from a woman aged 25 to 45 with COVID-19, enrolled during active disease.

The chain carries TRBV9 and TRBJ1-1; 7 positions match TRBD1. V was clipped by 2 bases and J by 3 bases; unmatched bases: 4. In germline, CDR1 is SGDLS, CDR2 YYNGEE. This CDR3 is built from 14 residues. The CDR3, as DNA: TGTGCCAGCAGCGTCCCCAGGGGGGACACTGAAGCTTTCTTT. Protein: CASSVPRGDTEAFF.

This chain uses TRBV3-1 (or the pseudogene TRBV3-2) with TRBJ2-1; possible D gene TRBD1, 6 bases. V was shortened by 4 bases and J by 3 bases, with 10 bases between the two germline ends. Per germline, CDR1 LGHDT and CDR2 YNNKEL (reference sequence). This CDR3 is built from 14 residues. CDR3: CASSRGQIYNEQFF. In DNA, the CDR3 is TGTGCCAGCAGCCGTGGACAGATCTACAATGAGCAGTTCTTC.

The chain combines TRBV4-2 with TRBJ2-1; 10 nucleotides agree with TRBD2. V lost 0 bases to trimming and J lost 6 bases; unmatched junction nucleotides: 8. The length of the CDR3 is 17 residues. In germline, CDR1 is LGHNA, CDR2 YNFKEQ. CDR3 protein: CASSQDLLAGVSNEQFF. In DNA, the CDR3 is TGTGCCAGCAGCCAAGATCTCCTAGCGGGAGTATCCAATGAGCAGTTCTTC.

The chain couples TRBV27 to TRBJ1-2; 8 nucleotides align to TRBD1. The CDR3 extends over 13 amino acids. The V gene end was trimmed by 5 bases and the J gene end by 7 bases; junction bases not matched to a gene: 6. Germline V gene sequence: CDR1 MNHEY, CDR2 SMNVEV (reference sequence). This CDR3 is CASSAQGASGYTF. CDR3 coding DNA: TGTGCCAGCAGTGCGCAGGGGGCCTCTGGCTACACCTTC.

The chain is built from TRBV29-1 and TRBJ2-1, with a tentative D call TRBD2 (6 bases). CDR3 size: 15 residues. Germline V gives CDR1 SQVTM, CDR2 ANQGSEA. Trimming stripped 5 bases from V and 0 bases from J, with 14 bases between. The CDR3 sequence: CSVPLTRPSYNEQFF. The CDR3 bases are TGCAGCGTTCCGCTGACTAGACCCTCCTACAATGAGCAGTTCTTC.